This is a list of T cell receptor beta chains from one sample in a study of T cell responses to AZD1222 COVID-19 vaccine. Generated by immunoSEQ multiplex PCR, the TCRdb table keeps only in-frame clones and is missing some. The table shows tens of thousands of clones, with 83% occurring only once. This specimen consisted of peripheral blood, obtained 28 days after the second AZD1222 dose. These receptors all stem from an adult who received the AZD1222 COVID-19 vaccine. CDR3s include the opening cysteine and the closing phenylalanine or tryptophan. Fields, in order: clone size, V gene, J gene, D gene, CDR3 DNA, CDR3 protein. A D gene is named only where the DNA matches it firmly. Rows may omit the clone size; those that give it use once, few, many or a size class.

clone size: .; V gene: TRBV7-6; J gene: TRBJ1-6; D gene: .; CDR3 DNA: TGTGCCAGCAGCCCCCGGTCGGGGTGGGTAAATTCACCCCTCCACTTT; CDR3 protein: CASSPRSGWVNSPLHF
clone size: few; V gene: TRBV18; J gene: TRBJ2-7; D gene: .; CDR3 DNA: TGTGCCAGCTCACCACTAGGGGCCGAGCAGTACTTC; CDR3 protein: CASSPLGAEQYF
clone size: .; V gene: TRBV3-1/TRBV3-2; J gene: TRBJ2-7; D gene: TRBD1; CDR3 DNA: TGTGCCAGCAGCCAAGCGACAGGGAGCTCCTACGAGCAGTACTTC; CDR3 protein: CASSQATGSSYEQYF
clone size: .; V gene: TRBV10-3; J gene: TRBJ1-4; D gene: .; CDR3 DNA: TGTGCCATCAGTGTGACTGACTTAGCTAATGAAAAACTGTTTTTT; CDR3 protein: CAISVTDLANEKLFF
clone size: .; V gene: TRBV14; J gene: TRBJ1-2; D gene: .; CDR3 DNA: TGTGCCAGCAGCCATAGTGACAGGTATAACTATGGCTACACCTTC; CDR3 protein: CASSHSDRYNYGYTF
clone size: .; V gene: TRBV29-1; J gene: TRBJ2-7; D gene: .; CDR3 DNA: TGCAGCGTCCTCCAGCAATCTTACGAGCAGTACTTC; CDR3 protein: CSVLQQSYEQYF
clone size: .; V gene: TRBV21-1; J gene: TRBJ2-2; D gene: .; CDR3 DNA: TGTGCCAGCAGCACCTATCAGCAGCAGAGGGGCCCCACCCCATCCGGGGAGCTGTTTTTT; CDR3 protein: CASSTYQQQRGPTPSGELFF
clone size: .; V gene: TRBV7-9; J gene: TRBJ1-6; D gene: .; CDR3 DNA: TGTGCCAGCAGCTCAACTTCGAGCTCCTATAATTCACCCCTCCACTTT; CDR3 protein: CASSSTSSSYNSPLHF
clone size: .; V gene: TRBV28; J gene: TRBJ1-1; D gene: .; CDR3 DNA: TGTGCCAGCAGTTTGCTGGGGGCCCGCCGTGAAGCTTTCTTT; CDR3 protein: CASSLLGARREAFF
clone size: .; V gene: TRBV29-1; J gene: TRBJ2-3; D gene: .; CDR3 DNA: TGCAGCGCTCAGGGGGGGCGCGAGGTAGGAGATACGCAGTATTTT; CDR3 protein: CSAQGGREVGDTQYF
clone size: .; V gene: TRBV7-2; J gene: TRBJ1-4; D gene: TRBD1; CDR3 DNA: TGTGCCAGCAGCTCGGGAGGGGGCTGGTCTAATGAAAAACTGTTTTTT; CDR3 protein: CASSSGGGWSNEKLFF
clone size: few; V gene: TRBV4-2; J gene: TRBJ1-2; D gene: .; CDR3 DNA: TGTGCCAGCAGCCAAGTAGGTGGGCAGGGGTACGACGGCTACACCTTC; CDR3 protein: CASSQVGGQGYDGYTF
clone size: .; V gene: TRBV2; J gene: TRBJ1-1; D gene: .; CDR3 DNA: TGTGCCAGCAGTGGGGACAAGACAGGTTTTACCCCTCTTTACACTGAAGCTTTCTTT; CDR3 protein: CASSGDKTGFTPLYTEAFF
clone size: .; V gene: TRBV30; J gene: TRBJ1-2; D gene: .; CDR3 DNA: TGTGCCTGGTTAACAGGGTTTTCGAAAGGCTACACCTTC; CDR3 protein: CAWLTGFSKGYTF
clone size: .; V gene: TRBV4-3; J gene: TRBJ2-1; D gene: TRBD1; CDR3 DNA: TGCGCCAGCAGCCTAGGCAGGGGGCGCCCCGGTGAGCAGTTCTTC; CDR3 protein: CASSLGRGRPGEQFF
clone size: .; V gene: TRBV30; J gene: TRBJ2-3; D gene: TRBD2; CDR3 DNA: TGTGCCCGACGGACTAGCGGGGGTTGCACAGATACGCAGTATTTT; CDR3 protein: CARRTSGGCTDTQYF
clone size: .; V gene: TRBV28; J gene: TRBJ1-3; D gene: .; CDR3 DNA: .; CDR3 protein: CASSFGTGSNPGGYF
clone size: .; V gene: TRBV6-4; J gene: TRBJ2-1; D gene: .; CDR3 DNA: TGTGCCAGCAGAGCGGAAAGCTCCTACAATGAGCAGTTCTTC; CDR3 protein: CASRAESSYNEQFF
clone size: .; V gene: TRBV6-5; J gene: TRBJ2-3; D gene: TRBD1; CDR3 DNA: TGTGCCAGCACCGGACAGGTCCAAGATACGCAGTATTTT; CDR3 protein: CASTGQVQDTQYF
clone size: .; V gene: TRBV5-6; J gene: TRBJ2-2; D gene: .; CDR3 DNA: TGTGCCAGCAGCGTGCAGGGTTACACCGGGGAGCTGTTTTTT; CDR3 protein: CASSVQGYTGELFF
clone size: once; V gene: TRBV3-1/TRBV3-2; J gene: TRBJ2-7; D gene: .; CDR3 DNA: TGTGCCAGCAAGATCGCGGACGAGCAGTACTTC; CDR3 protein: CASKIADEQYF
clone size: .; V gene: TRBV11-3; J gene: TRBJ2-3; D gene: .; CDR3 DNA: TGTGCCAGCAGCTTAGAGTTTTCAGATACGCAGTATTTT; CDR3 protein: CASSLEFSDTQYF
clone size: .; V gene: TRBV2; J gene: TRBJ2-2; D gene: .; CDR3 DNA: TGTGCCAGCAGCCCTTCAGGAGGGTCCGCGAACACCGGGGAGCTGTTTTTT; CDR3 protein: CASSPSGGSANTGELFF
clone size: .; V gene: TRBV16; J gene: TRBJ1-4; D gene: .; CDR3 DNA: TGTGCCAGCAGCCAATTCTTGAGGGTAGAATACGAAAAACTGTTTTTT; CDR3 protein: CASSQFLRVEYEKLFF
clone size: .; V gene: TRBV6-6; J gene: TRBJ1-1; D gene: .; CDR3 DNA: TGTGCCAGCGGTCACAGGGTCGGGAGCACTGAAGCTTTCTTT; CDR3 protein: CASGHRVGSTEAFF
clone size: .; V gene: TRBV9; J gene: TRBJ2-7; D gene: .; CDR3 DNA: TGTGCCAGCAGCCGCCGGGGACACAACTACGAGCAGTACTTC; CDR3 protein: CASSRRGHNYEQYF
clone size: .; V gene: TRBV5-5; J gene: TRBJ1-1; D gene: TRBD1; CDR3 DNA: TGTGCCAGCAGCTACGACAGGGGGCGAAGTATGAACACTGAAGCTTTCTTT; CDR3 protein: CASSYDRGRSMNTEAFF
clone size: .; V gene: TRBV6-5; J gene: TRBJ2-7; D gene: .; CDR3 DNA: TGTGCCAGCAGGGGGGAAGGCTCCTACGAGCAGTACTTC; CDR3 protein: CASRGEGSYEQYF
clone size: .; V gene: TRBV15; J gene: TRBJ2-1; D gene: TRBD1; CDR3 DNA: TGTGCCACCAGCAGAGCTCAGGGGGCCTACAATGAGCAGTTCTTC; CDR3 protein: CATSRAQGAYNEQFF
clone size: few; V gene: TRBV7-9; J gene: TRBJ2-7; D gene: .; CDR3 DNA: TGTGCCAGCAGCGGACAGCCAGCCTACGAGCAGTACTTC; CDR3 protein: CASSGQPAYEQYF
clone size: .; V gene: TRBV2; J gene: TRBJ2-2; D gene: .; CDR3 DNA: TGTGCCAGCAGTGAAGCGCTTCAGAACACCGGGGAGCTGTTTTTT; CDR3 protein: CASSEALQNTGELFF
clone size: .; V gene: TRBV10-3; J gene: TRBJ2-2; D gene: TRBD1; CDR3 DNA: TGTGCCATCAGCCTGAGCCAGGGGGCGGATGCCGGGGAGCTGTTTTTT; CDR3 protein: CAISLSQGADAGELFF
clone size: .; V gene: TRBV5-6; J gene: TRBJ2-5; D gene: .; CDR3 DNA: TGTGCCAGCAGCTTGGGGGGTCAAGAGACCCAGTACTTC; CDR3 protein: CASSLGGQETQYF
clone size: .; V gene: TRBV21-1; J gene: TRBJ1-3; D gene: .; CDR3 DNA: TGTGCCAGCAGCAAAGAAGGTGAGGCTGCGGGAAACACCATATATTTT; CDR3 protein: CASSKEGEAAGNTIYF
clone size: .; V gene: TRBV12-3/TRBV12-4; J gene: TRBJ1-6; D gene: .; CDR3 DNA: TGTGCCAGCAGTTTTGCGAGGAATTCACCCCTCCACTTT; CDR3 protein: CASSFARNSPLHF
clone size: .; V gene: TRBV6-5; J gene: TRBJ2-7; D gene: .; CDR3 DNA: TGTGCCAGCAGTTTCCTAAAACAGGCTGCCTACGAGCAGTACTTC; CDR3 protein: CASSFLKQAAYEQYF